This TCR beta chain was captured by sequencing in a study of blood T cell repertoires in COVID-19. Clinical history as reported by participants underpinned cohort assignment. Measured with immunoSEQ multiplex PCR; TCRdb has only the in-frame clones, and not every one. The sample lists fewer than 400,000 clones; about 89% were seen once. The CDR3 totals 15 residues. Trimming took 1 base from V and 4 from J; bases not matched to a gene: 4. In germline, CDR1 is SEHNR, CDR2 FQNEAQ (reference sequence). The V and J genes are TRBV7-9 and TRBJ2-5; 9 bases are a match to TRBD1. The TCR sequence derives from a man in his sixties who had recovered from COVID-19. Sequenced: PBMCs or T cells enriched from blood (not recorded which). The CDR3 DNA follows: TGTGCCAGCAGCTTAGGACAGGGGGGCGGAGAGACCCAGTACTTC. Encoded protein: CASSLGQGGGETQYF.